The next 2 T cell receptor beta chains were all read from a single sample in a study of T cell responses to AZD1222 COVID-19 vaccine (dated by TCRdb to the early 2020s). The library came from the immunoSEQ multiplex PCR assay. The immuneACCESS repertoire file appears here via TCRdb, limited to in-frame rearrangements. These files lack a portion of the clones; in checked studies, under half of the deficit traces to unresolved V genes, and the cause of the others is not known. The sample profile shows 80,000 or so clones; 90% of them were found once. Together, the top ten hold 5% to 6% of the sample. Reading the label with the study, this specimen's time point is: baseline before first vaccination. The specimen was peripheral blood, collected on day 0 of AZD1222 vaccination. The receptors here all came from an adult in good health.

The chain recombines TRBV4-2 with TRBJ1-5; D is perhaps TRBD1 (5 bases). The germline gives CDR1 LGHNA, CDR2 YNFKEQ. V gave up 0 bases and J gave up 2 bases, with 8 bases separating them. The CDR3 length is 15 residues. The CDR3 coding sequence is TGTGCCAGCAGCCAAGAGAGGGGTGGCAATCAGCCCCAGCATTTT. As protein: CASSQERGGNQPQHF.

The chain has TRBV9 and TRBJ1-2; 8 bases fit TRBD1. After removal of 4 bases from V and 2 bases from J, the junction contained 4 bases not matched to a gene. From germline, CDR1 is SGDLS and CDR2 YYNGEE. This CDR3 spans 14 amino acids. This chain's CDR3 is CASSLTGGNYGYTF. Written as DNA, the CDR3 is TGTGCCAGCAGCTTAACAGGGGGGAACTATGGCTACACCTTC.